This TCR beta chain was captured by sequencing in a study of blood T cell repertoires in COVID-19. About the research overall: Both acute and convalescent COVID-19 samples were obtained from the United States, Italy and Spain.

V was shortened by 5 bases and J by 0 bases, with 16 bases between the two germline ends. CDR1 is SGHVS, CDR2 FQNEAQ, per germline. CDR3 size: 16 residues. Sequencing was performed with immunoSEQ multiplex PCR; in TCRdb, only in-frame clones are kept and a portion is missing. Here the sample spans more than 250,000 clones, about 88% being singletons. This clonotype was obtained from a man aged 18 to 29 with active or convalescent COVID-19. The chain joins TRBV7-8 to TRBJ1-1; D unresolved. Sample: peripheral blood. Written as DNA, the CDR3 is TGTGCCAGCAGCATCAACCCGACTATTTTGAACACTGAAGCTTTCTTT. It encodes CASSINPTILNTEAFF.